A single sample is the source of the 20 T cell receptor beta chains below, sequenced in a study of radiation and T cells in renal cell carcinoma (dated by TCRdb to the early 2020s). Per the publication, the time point label means: blood 4 weeks post-SBRT, at nephrectomy. Reading the label with the study, this specimen's treatment or condition is: 15 Gy SBRT to primary tumor, nephrectomy 4 weeks later. Library preparation employed the immunoSEQ multiplex PCR assay. Sourced from immuneACCESS, this table was stored by TCRdb with only in-frame sequences that have V and J called. A share of the clones is absent; for the studies checked, an unresolved V gene accounts for under half, and the remainder has no known explanation. Here the sample has about 100,000 clones; roughly 82% occur a single time. The top ten constitute approximately 7.2% of the sample. Source: blood, taken from a patient whose treatment included radiotherapy and nephrectomy. Receptors originate from a man aged 55 to 70 with renal cell carcinoma.

The chain links TRBV6-6 to TRBJ2-7; D is possibly TRBD2 (5 bases). The CDR3 runs 13 residues. V was cut by 0 bases and J by 7 bases, with 10 bases left in between. The germline V gene has CDR1 MNHNY and CDR2 SVGAGI (reference sequence). The CDR3 sequence: CASSYSTKEEQYF. CDR3 in DNA: TGTGCCAGCAGTTACTCGACTAAGGAAGAGCAGTACTTC.

J is TRBJ2-1 and V is TRBV19; D is perhaps TRBD2 (5 bases). The length of the CDR3 is 15 residues. With 8 bases removed from V and 5 bases from J, the gap between germline ends came to 19 bases. The germline gives CDR1 LNHDA, CDR2 SQIVND (reference sequence). In DNA, the CDR3 is TGTGCCAGTGGTAGCCCCCGGGGATTTAACAATGAGCAGTTCTTC. Its protein product is CASGSPRGFNNEQFF.

Here the CDR3 DNA reads TGTGCCAGCAGCAAACAGCCTTCCTCTGGAAACACCATATATTTT. As protein: CASSKQPSSGNTIYF. V gene TRBV7-2 combines with J gene TRBJ1-3; no firm D call. This CDR3 is built from 15 residues. CDR1 is SGHTA, CDR2 FQGNSA, per germline. With 5 bases removed from V and 0 bases from J, the gap between germline ends came to 11 bases.

V gene TRBV19 combines with J gene TRBJ2-1; D remains unclear. The germline V gene has CDR1 LNHDA and CDR2 SQIVND (reference sequence). The CDR3 is 12 amino acids. V was shortened by 3 bases and J by 12 bases, with 12 bases between the two germline ends. In DNA, the CDR3 is TGTGCCAGTAGTATTGCCGGTACTGGGCAGTTCTTC. This encodes CASSIAGTGQFF.

CDR3 sequence reads: CASSPSGSTDTQYF. CDR3 in DNA: TGTGCCAGCAGCCCTAGCGGGAGCACAGATACGCAGTATTTT. The chain employs TRBV7-3 and TRBJ2-3; 8 nucleotides agree with TRBD2. The germline V gene has CDR1 SGHTA and CDR2 FQGTGA. This CDR3 contains 14 residues. V was clipped by 5 bases and J by 0 bases; unmatched bases: 1.

This clone was seen a handful of times. This sequence joins TRBV19 and TRBJ2-7; D not resolved. The CDR3 extends over 12 amino acids. V lost 5 bases and J lost 5, with 10 bases in between. Germline CDR1 and CDR2: LNHDA and SQIVND (reference sequence). The CDR3 reads CASSQVRHEQYF. The CDR3 DNA is TGTGCCAGTAGTCAAGTTCGTCACGAGCAGTACTTC.

The chain uses TRBV4-1 and TRBJ2-7, with D possibly TRBD1 on 6 matching bases. The germline V and J ends were trimmed by 4 bases and 6 bases, with 10 bases remaining between them. Germline-derived CDR1 and CDR2 are MGHRA and YSYEKL. The CDR3 covers 12 residues. CDR3 sequence (DNA): TGCGCCAGCAGCCTACAGGGCGGCGAGCAGTACTTC. Translation: CASSLQGGEQYF.

V gene TRBV10-3 combines with J gene TRBJ2-5; the D gene is possibly TRBD2 (6 bases). Germline loops: CDR1 ENHRY, CDR2 SYGVKD. The CDR3 extends over 12 amino acids. Trimming took 9 bases from V and 9 from J, leaving 17 bases between them. CDR3 nucleotides: TGTGCCATTGGGACTGTTAATGGGGCCCAGTACTTC. Translated, it gives CAIGTVNGAQYF.

J is TRBJ2-7 and V is TRBV6-5; no definite D call. This CDR3 has 16 amino acids. Germline values: CDR1 MNHEY, CDR2 SVGAGI. V lost 0 bases and J 1 base, leaving 13 bases between the germline ends. Here the CDR3 reads CASSYSARPPSYEQYF. The CDR3 bases are TGTGCCAGCAGTTACTCCGCCAGGCCTCCTTCCTACGAGCAGTACTTC.

In this sample, this clone turned up a few times. J is TRBJ2-1 and V is TRBV7-9, with TRBD2 identical over 7 bases. CDR1 SEHNR and CDR2 FQNEAQ come from the germline V gene (reference sequence). CDR3 length: 17 amino acids. The V segment lost 7 bases and the J segment 7 bases; nucleotides outside the gene matches: 19. This CDR3 is CASTNRVVGRAWNEQFF. CDR3 nucleotide sequence: TGTGCCAGCACCAATAGGGTAGTTGGGAGGGCCTGGAATGAGCAGTTCTTC.

The V gene is TRBV28, the J gene TRBJ1-4, with D unclear. Trimming pared 2 bases from V and 2 bases from J, leaving 0 bases between. The V gene's germline CDR1 is MDHEN and CDR2 SYDVKM. This CDR3 spans 12 amino acids. The CDR3 nucleotides read TGTGCCAGCAGTTTAACTAATGAAAAACTGTTTTTT. It yields the protein CASSLTNEKLFF.

The V gene is TRBV28, the J gene TRBJ1-5; tentatively, D is TRBD1 (5 bases). The CDR3 totals 15 residues. V lost 10 bases to trimming and J lost 4 bases, with 20 bases between them. CDR1 MDHEN and CDR2 SYDVKM come from the germline V gene. DNA of the CDR3: TGTGCCATGCAAAGTGGAGGAGGGGAGAATCAGCCCCAGCATTTT. It is translated as CAMQSGGGENQPQHF.

V gene TRBV27 combines with J gene TRBJ1-2, with D unclear. Germline V gene data show CDR1 as MNHEY and CDR2 as SMNVEV (reference sequence). V was pared by 2 bases and J by 2 bases, with 6 bases between. The CDR3 has 13 residues. CDR3 amino acids: CASSLRWNYGYTF. The DNA of the CDR3 is TGTGCCAGCAGTTTACGGTGGAACTATGGCTACACCTTC.

This chain joins TRBV6-6 and TRBJ2-7; 9 bases map to TRBD2. CDR3 size: 14 residues. Germline V gives CDR1 MNHNY, CDR2 SVGAGI (reference sequence). The V and J ends lost 8 bases and 3 bases, in that order; junction bases with no gene match: 8. CDR3 bases: TGTGCCAGCGGAGAGGGCGGGAGGGTCTACGAGCAGTACTTC. Its protein is CASGEGGRVYEQYF.

This clone was recorded a few times. The J gene is TRBJ1-1, the V gene TRBV5-1; unclear D gene. From germline, CDR1 is SGHRS and CDR2 YFSETQ. CDR3 length: 14 amino acids. Trimming removed 0 bases from V and 0 bases from J, with 6 bases in between. Written as DNA, the CDR3 is TGCGCCAGCAGCTTGGGGTCGATGAACACTGAAGCTTTCTTT. This codes for CASSLGSMNTEAFF.

The chain employs TRBV6-5 and TRBJ2-7; D is perhaps TRBD2 (6 bases). V was cut by 4 bases and J by 0 bases, with 10 bases left in between. Germline V lookup: CDR1 MNHEY, CDR2 SVGAGI. CDR3 length: 14 residues. CDR3: CASSLFGSSYEQYF. In DNA, the CDR3 is TGTGCCAGCAGTTTGTTCGGGAGCTCCTACGAGCAGTACTTC.

The J gene is TRBJ1-1, the V gene TRBV2; D not resolved. Trimming pared 1 base from V and 10 bases from J, leaving 19 bases between. Looked up from germline, CDR1 is SNHLY and CDR2 is FYNNEI. The CDR3 is 15 residues long. The CDR3 loop is CASSEGVTVRRGAFF. DNA for the CDR3: TGTGCCAGCAGTGAAGGAGTTACGGTCCGCCGGGGAGCTTTCTTT. Full variable domain (outside the CDR3, taken from reference TRBV2 and TRBJ1-1): EPEVTQTPSHQVTQMGQEVILRCVPISNHLYFYWYRQILGQKVEFLVSFYNNEISEKSEIFDDQFSVERPDGSNFTLKIRSTKLEDSAMYFCASSEGVTVRRGAFFGQGTRLTVV.

This chain's CDR3 is CASRLEFTGLTGELFF. As DNA, the CDR3 is TGTGCCAGCAGGCTGGAGTTCACAGGCTTGACCGGGGAGCTGTTTTTT. This chain connects TRBV21-1 to TRBJ2-2; no DNA check was done on the table's D call, TRBD1. TRBV21-1 constitutes a pseudogene. The CDR3 has 16 amino acids.

In nucleotides, the CDR3 is TGTGCCAGCAGCCTCCACTGGGACAGGGAACAAACCATTGAAAAACTGTTTTTT. Translating it yields CASSLHWDREQTIEKLFF. This rearrangement joins TRBV14 to TRBJ1-4, with 9 bases lining up with TRBD1. Germline assignment: CDR1 SGHDN and CDR2 FVKESK. Losses at the gene ends were 4 bases for V and 7 bases for J; bases not matched to a gene: 16. This CDR3 is built from 18 residues.

The CDR3 region is CASKGRGVSGANVLTF. The CDR3, as DNA: TGTGCCAGTAAGGGCAGGGGCGTCTCTGGGGCCAACGTCCTGACTTTC. V usage is TRBV19 and J usage is TRBJ2-6; tentative D call: TRBD1 (6 bases). V lost 7 bases to trimming and J lost 0 bases, with 13 bases between them. The CDR3 contains 16 residues. Germline assignment: CDR1 LNHDA and CDR2 SQIVND (reference sequence).